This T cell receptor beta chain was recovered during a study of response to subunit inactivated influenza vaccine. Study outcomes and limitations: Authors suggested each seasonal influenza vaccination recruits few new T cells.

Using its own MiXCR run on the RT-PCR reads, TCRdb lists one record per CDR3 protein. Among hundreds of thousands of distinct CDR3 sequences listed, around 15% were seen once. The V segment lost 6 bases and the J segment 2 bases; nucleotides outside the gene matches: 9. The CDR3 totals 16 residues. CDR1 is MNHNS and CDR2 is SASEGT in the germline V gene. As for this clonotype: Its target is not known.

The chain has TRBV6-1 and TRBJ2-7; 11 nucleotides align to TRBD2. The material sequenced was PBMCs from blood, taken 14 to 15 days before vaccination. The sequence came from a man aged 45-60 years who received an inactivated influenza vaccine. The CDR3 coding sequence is TGTGCCAGCAGCCTAACTAGCGGGGGAAAGACCTACGAGCAGTACTTC. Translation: CASSLTSGGKTYEQYF.